A single sample gave rise to the 23 T cell receptor beta chains below, sequenced in a study of blood T cell repertoires in COVID-19. This table comes from immunoSEQ multiplex PCR, and its TCRdb copy is limited to in-frame clones, with some not included. The table records 55,000 to 65,000 clones, around 79% of them present only once. Sequencing was done on a sample of peripheral blood. The origin of the receptors is a man aged 60 to 69 with acute or convalescent COVID-19.

The chain is built from TRBV10-3 and TRBJ2-7; 9 positions match TRBD1. Losses at the gene ends were 6 bases for V and 3 bases for J; bases not matched to a gene: 0. The CDR3 is 12 residues long. The germline CDR1 and CDR2 sequences are ENHRY and SYGVKD. The CDR3 sequence: CAIRGQGYEQYF. The CDR3 coding sequence is TGTGCCATCAGGGGACAGGGCTACGAGCAGTACTTC.

The chain has TRBV10-3 and TRBJ2-2, with 14 bases identical to TRBD2. Germline V gives CDR1 ENHRY, CDR2 SYGVKD. CDR3 length: 15 residues. V trimming: 6 bases; J trimming: 6 bases; junction bases outside the gene matches: 3. The CDR3 reads CAIRTSGRAAGELFF. CDR3 sequence (DNA): TGTGCCATCAGGACTAGCGGGAGGGCCGCCGGGGAGCTGTTTTTT.

Only a few counts were recorded for this clone. The V gene is TRBV24-1, the J gene TRBJ2-1, with a tentative D call TRBD2 (6 bases). Germline loops: CDR1 KGHDR, CDR2 SFDVKD. The ends were cut back, 3 bases at V and 2 bases at J, with 13 bases in the middle. The CDR3 has 16 amino acids. The CDR3 spells CATSDARGDTYNEQFF. CDR3 coding DNA: TGTGCCACCAGTGATGCGCGGGGAGACACCTACAATGAGCAGTTCTTC.

The CDR3 DNA reads as TGTGCCAGCAGGGTTACAGGGGGCATCAACTACGAGCAGTACTTC. Translating gives CASRVTGGINYEQYF. The rearrangement joins TRBV28 to TRBJ2-7, with TRBD1 matching over 9 bases. J lost 3 bases, V lost 6 bases, and 9 bases had no gene match. CDR1 is MDHEN and CDR2 is SYDVKM in the germline V gene. The CDR3 has 15 amino acids.

V usage is TRBV9 and J usage is TRBJ1-2; 7 nucleotides agree with TRBD1. The CDR3 is 13 residues long. Germline CDR1 reads SGDLS; CDR2 reads YYNGEE. After removal of 3 bases from V and 3 bases from J, the junction contained 2 bases not matched to a gene. CDR3 nucleotides: TGTGCCAGCAGCGAGGGGGCGCACTATGGCTACACCTTC. It codes for CASSEGAHYGYTF.

The rearrangement links TRBV6-2 or TRBV6-3 to TRBJ1-2; 7 bases map to TRBD1. Germline assignment: CDR1 MNHEY and CDR2 SVGEGT. Trimming at V came to 0 bases and at J to 4 bases, leaving 5 bases not matched to a gene. CDR3 size: 15 residues. DNA for the CDR3: TGTGCCAGCAGTTACTCGAGGACAGGCCCCTATGGCTACACCTTC. Its translation is CASSYSRTGPYGYTF.

The chain joins TRBV18 to TRBJ2-2; 9 bases line up with TRBD2. V gave up 3 bases and J gave up 0 bases; unmatched junction bases: 5. The CDR3 length is 17 residues. CDR1 is KGHSH and CDR2 is LQKENI in the germline V gene. CDR3 sequence reads: CASSPASGRTNTGELFF. DNA for the CDR3: TGTGCCAGCTCACCCGCCAGCGGGAGGACGAACACCGGGGAGCTGTTTTTT.

This chain connects TRBV4-1 to TRBJ2-7; 7 nucleotides line up with TRBD1. Germline CDR1 is MGHRA and CDR2 is YSYEKL. With V trimmed by 4 bases and J by 1 base, 7 bases remained unmatched. This CDR3 comprises 15 residues. The chain's CDR3 is CASSRLDRTSYEQYF. CDR3 DNA sequence: TGCGCCAGCAGCCGGCTGGACAGGACTTCCTACGAGCAGTACTTC.

CDR3 nucleotide sequence: TGCGCCAGCAGCCAAGAGGGGCAGAGCTATGGCTACACCTTC. Protein product: CASSQEGQSYGYTF. The chain combines TRBV4-1 with TRBJ1-2, with D tentatively TRBD1 (5 bases). CDR1 is MGHRA and CDR2 is YSYEKL in the germline V gene. The CDR3 has 14 residues. The V gene lost 0 bases and the J gene lost 4 bases, with 9 bases spanning the gap.

In this sample, this clone turned up a few times. CDR3 in amino acids: CATSGGVANTGELFF. Here the CDR3 DNA reads TGTGCCACCAGTGGGGGGGTGGCGAACACCGGGGAGCTGTTTTTT. The rearrangement links TRBV24-1 to TRBJ2-2; maybe TRBD2 (6 bases). The CDR3 is 15 amino acids. From germline, CDR1 is KGHDR and CDR2 SFDVKD. V gave up 5 bases and J gave up 0 bases, with 9 bases separating them.

The chain combines TRBV19 with TRBJ1-3; TRBD1 aligns across 7 bases. This CDR3 contains 15 residues. The V segment lost 9 bases and the J segment 2 bases; nucleotides outside the gene matches: 10. Germline V gives CDR1 LNHDA, CDR2 SQIVND (reference sequence). The CDR3 protein is CASSREGATGNTIYF. As DNA, the CDR3 is TGTGCCAGCTCACGAGAGGGGGCAACTGGAAACACCATATATTTT.

V gene TRBV4-2 combines with J gene TRBJ2-3, with TRBD2 as a possible D gene (5 bases). V lost 1 base, J lost 7 bases, and 9 bases lay in between. Germline V gene sequence: CDR1 LGHNA, CDR2 YNFKEQ. This CDR3 region has 13 residues. The CDR3: CASSQVTGNTQYF. The CDR3 DNA reads as TGTGCCAGCAGCCAAGTGACCGGGAATACGCAGTATTTT.

The chain employs TRBV5-6 and TRBJ1-2, with D maybe TRBD1 (6 bases). This CDR3 spans 13 amino acids. Germline V gene data show CDR1 as SGHDT and CDR2 as YYEEEE. The V gene lost 3 bases and the J gene lost 4 bases, with 10 bases spanning the gap. The CDR3 DNA reads as TGTGCCAGCAGCTCGTCAGGGGTCTATGGCTACACCTTC. Its protein product is CASSSSGVYGYTF. The whole variable domain, filled in from reference TRBV5-6 and TRBJ1-2, reads DAGVTQSPTHLIKTRGQQVTLRCSPKSGHDTVSWYQQALGQGPQFIFQYYEEEERQRGNFPDRFSGHQFPNYSSELNVNALLLGDSALYLCASSSSGVYGYTFGSGTRLTVV.

This chain joins TRBV5-1 and TRBJ2-4; 8 bases map to TRBD1. This CDR3 comprises 13 residues. CDR1 is SGHRS, CDR2 YFSETQ, per germline. V was pared by 4 bases and J by 8 bases, with 5 bases of the junction left unmatched. The CDR3 is CASSLDRVDIQYF. CDR3 nucleotides: TGCGCCAGCAGCCTGGACAGGGTGGACATTCAGTACTTC.

This chain connects TRBV30 to TRBJ2-3; the D is unclear. Between the trimmed V and J ends, which lost 5 bases and 2 bases, there was a span of 5 bases. The CDR3 contains 11 residues. The germline V gene has CDR1 GTSNPN and CDR2 SVGIG (reference sequence). This CDR3 reads CAWDNTDTQYF. The DNA of the CDR3 is TGTGCCTGGGACAACACAGATACGCAGTATTTT.

The chain has TRBV6-5 and TRBJ1-2; 7 bases are shared with TRBD1. This CDR3 comprises 15 residues. Germline V CDR1 and CDR2: MNHEY, SVGAGI. J was trimmed by 2 bases and V by 7 bases; bases with no gene match: 10. CDR3 DNA: TGTGCCAGCAAGTTTAGGGGGCTCGAAAACTATGGCTACACCTTC. It codes for CASKFRGLENYGYTF.

This sequence joins TRBV7-8 and TRBJ2-3; D call uncertain. Germline lookup yields CDR1 SGHVS and CDR2 FQNEAQ. This CDR3 has 13 residues. V was pared by 3 bases and J by 6 bases, with 10 bases between. The CDR3 bases are TGTGCCAGCAGCTTTACGAGTTCTGATACGCAGTATTTT. Translating it yields CASSFTSSDTQYF.

As for this clone: The junction departs from the called germline gene at one end, perhaps through a read error. The chain links TRBV28 to TRBJ2-7; D perhaps matches TRBD2 (6 bases). Germline lookup yields CDR1 MDHEN and CDR2 SYDVKM. The CDR3 length is 12 residues. The CDR3 DNA is TGTGCCAGCAGTGCAATAGATCGGGAGCTGTACTTC. Translating it yields CASSAIDRELYF.

The chain uses TRBV7-2 and TRBJ2-3, with TRBD2 matching 7 bases. The germline CDR1 and CDR2 sequences are SGHTA and FQGNSA. The CDR3 runs 18 residues. The ends lost 5 bases at V and 1 base at J; junction bases unmatched: 15. This CDR3 reads CASSLGGGGSLGTDTQYF. Written as DNA, the CDR3 is TGTGCCAGCAGCCTGGGAGGTGGCGGGAGTTTGGGCACAGATACGCAGTATTTT.

For the CDR3, the DNA is TGTGCCAGTAGTACCAGCAGGGGAAAACTTCGAGCTTTCTTT. Translating it yields CASSTSRGKLRAFF. The chain recombines TRBV19 with TRBJ1-1; D is perhaps TRBD1 (6 bases). The CDR3 is 14 residues long. Germline CDR1 LNHDA, CDR2 SQIVND (reference sequence). Trimming pared 4 bases from V and 10 bases from J, leaving 19 bases between. The whole variable domain, filled in from reference TRBV19 and TRBJ1-1, reads DGGITQSPKYLFRKEGQNVTLSCEQNLNHDAMYWYRQDPGQGLRLIYYSQIVNDFQKGDIAEGYSVSREKKESFPLTVTSAQKNPTAFYLCASSTSRGKLRAFFGQGTRLTVV.

This clone was counted a few times. The chain combines TRBV25-1 with TRBJ2-3; TRBD2 agrees at 7 bases. The CDR3 runs to 15 residues. CDR1 and CDR2 from the germline V gene are MGHDK and SYGVNS. V lost 8 bases and J lost 0; bases outside the gene matches: 8. For the CDR3, the DNA is TGTGCCAGCGGGTGGGGACTAACTAGCACAGATACGCAGTATTTT. Protein: CASGWGLTSTDTQYF.

The chain links TRBV6-2 or TRBV6-3 to TRBJ1-1; 7 positions match TRBD1. CDR3 size: 13 residues. In germline, CDR1 is MNHEY, CDR2 SVGEGT. The V and J ends lost 5 bases and 11 bases, in that order; junction bases with no gene match: 11. The CDR3 is CASSQQGKARAFF. The CDR3 nucleotides are TGTGCCAGCAGTCAACAGGGGAAGGCGAGGGCTTTCTTT.

This rearrangement joins TRBV3-1 (or the pseudogene TRBV3-2) to TRBJ2-7; D is possibly TRBD2 (5 bases). From germline, CDR1 is LGHDT and CDR2 YNNKEL (reference sequence). The ends were cut back, 4 bases at V and 4 bases at J, with 11 bases in the middle. This CDR3 has 13 residues. The CDR3 loop reads CASSPLGEYEQYF. The CDR3 DNA is TGTGCCAGCAGCCCCCTTGGGGAGTACGAGCAGTACTTC.